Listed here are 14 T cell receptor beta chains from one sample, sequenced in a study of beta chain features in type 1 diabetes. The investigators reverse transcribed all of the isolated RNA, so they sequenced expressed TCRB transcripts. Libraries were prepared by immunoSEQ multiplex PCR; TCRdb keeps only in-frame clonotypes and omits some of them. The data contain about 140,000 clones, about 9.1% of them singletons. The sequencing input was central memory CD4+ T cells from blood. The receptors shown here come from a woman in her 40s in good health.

The CDR3 region has the DNA TGTGCCAGCAGCTTAGAAGCGCTTAGCTATGGCTACACCTTC. Amino acid sequence: CASSLEALSYGYTF. This chain connects TRBV7-8 to TRBJ1-2; the D is unclear. Germline V gene data show CDR1 as SGHVS and CDR2 as FQNEAQ. This CDR3 has 14 amino acids. The V end lost 1 base, the J end lost 4 bases, and 10 bases lay between the germline ends. The complete variable domain, with remaining parts taken from reference TRBV7-8 and TRBJ1-2, reads GAGVSQSPRYKVAKRGQDVALRCDPISGHVSLFWYQQALGQGPEFLTYFQNEAQLDKSGLPSDRFFAERPEGSVSTLKIQRTQQEDSAVYLCASSLEALSYGYTFGSGTRLTVV.

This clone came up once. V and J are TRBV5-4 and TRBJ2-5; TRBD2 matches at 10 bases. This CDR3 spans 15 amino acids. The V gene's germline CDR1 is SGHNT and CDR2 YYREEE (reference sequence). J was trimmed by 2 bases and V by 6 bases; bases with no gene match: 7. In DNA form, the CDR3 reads TGTGCCAGCATGAGTAGCGGGGGGTGGCAAGAGACCCAGTACTTC. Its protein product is CASMSSGGWQETQYF.

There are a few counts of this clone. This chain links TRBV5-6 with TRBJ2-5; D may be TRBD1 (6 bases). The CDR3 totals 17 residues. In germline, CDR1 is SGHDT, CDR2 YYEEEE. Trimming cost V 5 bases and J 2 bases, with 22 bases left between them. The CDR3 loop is CASRQTTGLFSQETQYF. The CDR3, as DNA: TGTGCCAGCAGACAAACTACAGGGCTATTCAGTCAAGAGACCCAGTACTTC.

The CDR3 nucleotides read TGTGCCAGCAGTACTCTAGGGGCCGGGAACACTGAAGCTTTCTTT. Translating it yields CASSTLGAGNTEAFF. This chain uses TRBV6-5 with TRBJ1-1; D is perhaps TRBD1 (5 bases). Germline assignment: CDR1 MNHEY and CDR2 SVGAGI. Trimming removed 5 bases at V and 1 base at J, with 14 bases between. The CDR3 loop spans 15 amino acids.

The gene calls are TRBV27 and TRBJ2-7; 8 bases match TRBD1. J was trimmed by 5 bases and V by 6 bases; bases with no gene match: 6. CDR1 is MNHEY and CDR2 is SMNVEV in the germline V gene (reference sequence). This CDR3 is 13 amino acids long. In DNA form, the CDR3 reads TGTGCCAGCAGCCCCTGGACAGGGAACGAGCAGTACTTC. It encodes CASSPWTGNEQYF.

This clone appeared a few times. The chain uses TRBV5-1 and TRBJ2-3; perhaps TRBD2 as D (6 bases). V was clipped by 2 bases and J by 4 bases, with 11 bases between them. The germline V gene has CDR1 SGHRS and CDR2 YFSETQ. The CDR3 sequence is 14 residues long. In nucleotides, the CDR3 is TGCGCCAGCAGCTTCAATACGGGGGCAGATACGCAGTATTTT. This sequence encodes CASSFNTGADTQYF.

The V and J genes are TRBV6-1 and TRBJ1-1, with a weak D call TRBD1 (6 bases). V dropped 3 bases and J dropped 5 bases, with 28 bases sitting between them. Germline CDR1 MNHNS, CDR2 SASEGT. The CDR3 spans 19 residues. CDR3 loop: CASSELAMAGTRPETEAFF. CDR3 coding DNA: TGTGCCAGCAGTGAGTTGGCCATGGCCGGGACACGGCCGGAGACTGAAGCTTTCTTT.

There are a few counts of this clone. This CDR3 reads CASSDGRRSSNQPQHF. The CDR3 DNA reads as TGTGCCAGCAGTGATGGCCGCCGATCTAGCAATCAGCCCCAGCATTTT. This rearrangement joins TRBV25-1 to TRBJ1-5; D gene uncertain. Germline V gene lookup returns CDR1 MGHDK and CDR2 SYGVNS. V was shortened by 3 bases and J by 0 bases, with 12 bases between the two germline ends. This CDR3 contains 16 residues.

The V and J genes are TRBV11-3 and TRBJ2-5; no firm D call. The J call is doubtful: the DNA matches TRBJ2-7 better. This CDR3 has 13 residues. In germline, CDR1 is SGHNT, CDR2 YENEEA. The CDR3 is CASSLSRNSEQYF. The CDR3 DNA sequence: TGTGCCAGCAGCTTATCCAGGAACTCCGAGCAGTACTTC.

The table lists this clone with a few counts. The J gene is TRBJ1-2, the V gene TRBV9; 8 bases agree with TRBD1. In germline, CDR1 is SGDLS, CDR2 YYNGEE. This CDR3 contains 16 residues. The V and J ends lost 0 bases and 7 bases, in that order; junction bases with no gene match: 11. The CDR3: CASSVVAGQGTGGYTF. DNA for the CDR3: TGTGCCAGCAGCGTAGTTGCCGGACAGGGTACGGGTGGCTACACCTTC.

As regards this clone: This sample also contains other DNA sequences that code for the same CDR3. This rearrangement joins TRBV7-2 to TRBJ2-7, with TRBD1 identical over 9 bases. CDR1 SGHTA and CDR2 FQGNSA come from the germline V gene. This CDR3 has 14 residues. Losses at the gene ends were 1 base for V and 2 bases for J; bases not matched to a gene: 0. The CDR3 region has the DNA TGTGCCAGCAGCTTAGGACAGGGGGCCTACGAGCAGTACTTC. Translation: CASSLGQGAYEQYF.

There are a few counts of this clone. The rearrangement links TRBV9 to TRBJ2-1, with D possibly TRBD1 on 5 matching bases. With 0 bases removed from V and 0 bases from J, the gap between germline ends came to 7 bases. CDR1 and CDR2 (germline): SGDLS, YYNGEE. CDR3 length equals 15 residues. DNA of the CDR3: TGTGCCAGCAGCGTAGAAGGGGACTCCTACAATGAGCAGTTCTTC. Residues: CASSVEGDSYNEQFF.

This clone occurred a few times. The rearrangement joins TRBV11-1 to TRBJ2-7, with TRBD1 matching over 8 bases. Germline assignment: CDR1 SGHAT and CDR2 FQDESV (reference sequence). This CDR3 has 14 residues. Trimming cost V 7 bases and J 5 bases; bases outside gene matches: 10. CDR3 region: CASTVDRVGDEQYF. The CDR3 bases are TGTGCCAGCACCGTGGACAGGGTTGGCGACGAGCAGTACTTC.

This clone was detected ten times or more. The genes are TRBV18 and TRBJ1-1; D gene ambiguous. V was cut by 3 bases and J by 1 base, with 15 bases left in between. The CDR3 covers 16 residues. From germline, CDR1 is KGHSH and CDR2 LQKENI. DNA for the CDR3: TGTGCCAGCTCACCCCGAACGGTGGGAGCGAACACTGAAGCTTTCTTT. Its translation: CASSPRTVGANTEAFF. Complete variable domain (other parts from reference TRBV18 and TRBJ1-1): NAGVMQNPRHLVRRRGQEARLRCSPMKGHSHVYWYRQLPEEGLKFMVYLQKENIIDESGMPKERFSAEFPKEGPSILRIQQVVRGDSAAYFCASSPRTVGANTEAFFGQGTRLTVV.